The 13 T cell receptor beta chains reported below all come from one sample, sequenced in a study of blood T cell repertoires in COVID-19 (TCRdb year 2020). The library was prepared using the immunoSEQ multiplex PCR assay. TCRdb limited this immuneACCESS table to in-frame rearrangements with V and J called. A share of clones is missing; checked studies link under half to unresolved V genes, and the rest is unexplained. The sample table contains a few hundred thousand clones; only one count was recorded for around 88% of them. Clones ranked in the top ten supply 10% to 15% of the sample. The source material was peripheral blood. All receptors derive from a woman in her 50s with COVID-19, enrolled during active disease.

The V and J genes are TRBV4-1 and TRBJ1-4, with 9 bases that match TRBD1. In germline, CDR1 is MGHRA, CDR2 YSYEKL. The V and J ends lost 0 bases and 4 bases, in that order; junction bases with no gene match: 6. This CDR3 has 17 amino acids. CDR3 sequence reads: CASSQELPGQGNEKLFF. Here the CDR3 DNA reads TGCGCCAGCAGCCAAGAGCTTCCGGGACAGGGTAATGAAAAACTGTTTTTT.

This sequence joins TRBV7-9 and TRBJ2-1; D call uncertain. The CDR3 totals 14 residues. Germline values: CDR1 SEHNR, CDR2 FQNEAQ (reference sequence). V was cut by 5 bases and J by 6 bases, with 14 bases left in between. The CDR3 DNA reads TGTGCCAGCAGCCAGACTTTAGTAGGCAATGAGCAGTTCTTC. Amino acid sequence: CASSQTLVGNEQFF.

V usage is TRBV6-5 and J usage is TRBJ2-5, with TRBD1 matching 8 bases. V gave up 7 bases and J gave up 0 bases; unmatched junction bases: 7. The length of the CDR3 is 15 residues. CDR1 and CDR2 (germline): MNHEY, SVGAGI. The CDR3 region has the DNA TGTGCCAGCAATCGGGACAGGAAGTACCAAGAGACCCAGTACTTC. It codes for CASNRDRKYQETQYF.

This chain connects TRBV5-6 to TRBJ2-3; tentatively, D is TRBD1 (6 bases). CDR1 and CDR2 from the germline V gene are SGHDT and YYEEEE. V lost 2 bases to trimming and J lost 3 bases, with 13 bases between them. The CDR3 has 15 residues. This CDR3 reads CASSLQGVGTDTQYF. CDR3 nucleotides: TGTGCCAGCAGCTTACAGGGTGTTGGTACAGATACGCAGTATTTT.

This clone was picked up a small number of times. This CDR3 is also generated by other DNA sequences in the sample. The chain is built from TRBV27 and TRBJ1-1; D may be TRBD1 (5 bases). Germline CDR1 and CDR2: MNHEY and SMNVEV (reference sequence). This CDR3 is built from 12 residues. V lost 4 bases and J lost 4, with 7 bases in between. CDR3 protein: CASSSGGTEAFF. CDR3 coding DNA: TGTGCCAGCAGTTCCGGGGGCACTGAAGCTTTCTTT.

This chain links TRBV30 with TRBJ1-1; a possible D gene is TRBD1 (5 bases). Germline CDR1 GTSNPN, CDR2 SVGIG (reference sequence). V was cut by 4 bases and J by 4 bases, with 10 bases left in between. The CDR3 loop spans 12 amino acids. In DNA form, the CDR3 reads TGTGCCTGGATCCATCAGGGCACTGAAGCTTTCTTT. Encoded protein: CAWIHQGTEAFF.

The chain links TRBV6-5 to TRBJ1-2; D is unresolved. Germline CDR1 is MNHEY and CDR2 is SVGAGI. V was cut by 5 bases and J by 8 bases, with 21 bases left in between. The CDR3 is 15 amino acids. CDR3 amino acids: CASSLIPPPPGGYTF. The DNA for the CDR3 is TGTGCCAGCAGTCTCATCCCCCCACCGCCGGGGGGCTACACCTTC.

DNA for the CDR3: TGCGCCAGCAGCTCCGCCACTAGCGGGGGCCCTAGCTCCTACGAGCAGTACTTC. As protein: CASSSATSGGPSSYEQYF. V and J are TRBV5-1 and TRBJ2-7; 11 bases agree with TRBD2. The CDR3 consists of 18 residues. V shed 3 bases and J 0 bases; nucleotides not matched to a gene: 11. CDR1 is SGHRS, CDR2 YFSETQ, per germline.

This chain uses TRBV2 with TRBJ1-4; D gene ambiguous. Trimming shortened V by 7 bases and J by 7 bases, and 19 bases separated the two germline ends. From germline, CDR1 is SNHLY and CDR2 FYNNEI. This CDR3 has 15 amino acids. The CDR3 nucleotides are TGTGCCAGCAAAAGCGTCAGGAGGCCGGGTGAAAAACTGTTTTTT. This codes for CASKSVRRPGEKLFF.

V usage is TRBV12-5 and J usage is TRBJ2-7; 9 bases map to TRBD1. The CDR3 is 16 amino acids. Trimming cost V 2 bases and J 4 bases; bases outside gene matches: 9. Per germline, CDR1 LGHNT and CDR2 FRNRAP. This CDR3 reads CASGLPSTGGGYEQYF. CDR3 in DNA: TGTGCTAGTGGTTTGCCCTCCACAGGGGGCGGGTACGAGCAGTACTTC.

A note on this clone: This CDR3 is also generated by other DNA sequences in the sample. The rearrangement uses TRBV2 and TRBJ1-2, with a weak D call TRBD1 (6 bases). Trimming stripped 8 bases from V and 8 bases from J, with 18 bases between. Looked up from germline, CDR1 is SNHLY and CDR2 is FYNNEI. This CDR3 is built from 13 residues. The CDR3 nucleotides read TGTGCCAGCGGGGGGCGGGGGGCTGAGGGCTACACCTTC. Its protein is CASGGRGAEGYTF.

The chain carries TRBV9 and TRBJ2-3; 14 positions match TRBD2. V lost 1 base to trimming and J lost 12 bases; unmatched junction nucleotides: 7. The germline gives CDR1 SGDLS, CDR2 YYNGEE. This CDR3 is 15 amino acids long. This chain's CDR3 is CASSVSGLAGETQYF. The CDR3 DNA reads TGTGCCAGCAGCGTATCGGGACTAGCGGGGGAGACCCAGTATTTT.

The chain employs TRBV7-2 and TRBJ2-7, with D perhaps matching TRBD1 (6 bases). Germline CDR1 reads SGHTA; CDR2 reads FQGNSA. The length of the CDR3 is 13 residues. Trimming shortened V by 5 bases and J by 3 bases, and 11 bases separated the two germline ends. CDR3 sequence reads: CASSRTAVYEQYF. CDR3 DNA: TGTGCCAGCAGCAGGACAGCGGTCTACGAGCAGTACTTC.